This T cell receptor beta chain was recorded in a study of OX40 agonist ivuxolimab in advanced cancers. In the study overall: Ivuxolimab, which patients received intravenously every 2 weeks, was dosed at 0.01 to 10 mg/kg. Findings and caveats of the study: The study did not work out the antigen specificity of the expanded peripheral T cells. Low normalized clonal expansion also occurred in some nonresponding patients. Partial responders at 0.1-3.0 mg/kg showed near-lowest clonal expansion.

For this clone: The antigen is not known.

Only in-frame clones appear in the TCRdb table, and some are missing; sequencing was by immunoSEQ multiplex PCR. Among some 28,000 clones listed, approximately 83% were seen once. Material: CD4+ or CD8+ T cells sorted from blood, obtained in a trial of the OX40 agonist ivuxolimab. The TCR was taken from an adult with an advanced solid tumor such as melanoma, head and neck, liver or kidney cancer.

Here the CDR3 DNA reads TGTGCCAGCAGTTACTACAGACAGGGCGGTACCGGGGAGCTGTTTTTT. Translated, it gives CASSYYRQGGTGELFF. This chain links TRBV6-6 with TRBJ2-2; 7 positions match TRBD1. CDR3 length: 16 residues. With 1 base clipped from V and 5 bases from J, the junction kept 7 bases outside the gene matches. Per the germline V gene, CDR1 is MNHNY and CDR2 is SVGAGI (reference sequence).